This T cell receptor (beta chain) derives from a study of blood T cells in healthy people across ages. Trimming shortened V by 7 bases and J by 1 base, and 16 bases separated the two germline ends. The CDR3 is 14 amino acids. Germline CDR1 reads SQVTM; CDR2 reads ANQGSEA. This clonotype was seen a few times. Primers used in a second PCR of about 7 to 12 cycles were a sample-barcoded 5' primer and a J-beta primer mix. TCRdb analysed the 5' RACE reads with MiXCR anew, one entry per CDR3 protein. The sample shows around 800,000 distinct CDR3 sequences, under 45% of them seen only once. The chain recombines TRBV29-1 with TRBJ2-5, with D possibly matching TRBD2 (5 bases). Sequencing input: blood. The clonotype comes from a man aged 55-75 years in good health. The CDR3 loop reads CSGAGILLQETQYF. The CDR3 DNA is TGCAGCGGGGCCGGGATCCTCCTCCAAGAGACCCAGTACTTC.